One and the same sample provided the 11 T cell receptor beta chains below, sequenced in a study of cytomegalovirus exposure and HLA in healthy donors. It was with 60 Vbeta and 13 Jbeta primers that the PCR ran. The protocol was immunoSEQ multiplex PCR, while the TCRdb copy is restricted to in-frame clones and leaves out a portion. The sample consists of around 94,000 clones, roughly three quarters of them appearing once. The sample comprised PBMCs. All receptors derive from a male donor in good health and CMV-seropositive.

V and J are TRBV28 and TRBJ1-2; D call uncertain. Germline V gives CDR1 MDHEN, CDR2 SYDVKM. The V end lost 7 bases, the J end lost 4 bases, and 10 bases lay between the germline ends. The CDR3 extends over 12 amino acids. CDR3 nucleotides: TGTGCCAGCACTCCCGACACCTATGGCTACACCTTC. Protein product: CASTPDTYGYTF.

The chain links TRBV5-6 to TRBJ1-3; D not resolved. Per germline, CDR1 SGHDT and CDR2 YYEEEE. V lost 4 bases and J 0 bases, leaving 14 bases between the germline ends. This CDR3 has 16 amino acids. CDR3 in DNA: TGTGCCAGCAGCCCCTTTGAGGCTGGCTCTGGAAACACCATATATTTT. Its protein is CASSPFEAGSGNTIYF.

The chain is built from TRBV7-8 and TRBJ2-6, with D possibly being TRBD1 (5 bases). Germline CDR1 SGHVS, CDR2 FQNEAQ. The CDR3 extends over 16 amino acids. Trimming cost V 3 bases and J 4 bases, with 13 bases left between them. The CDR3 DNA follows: TGTGCCAGCAGCTTCTTGGGGCTAGGGGGGGCCAACGTCCTGACTTTC. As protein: CASSFLGLGGANVLTF.

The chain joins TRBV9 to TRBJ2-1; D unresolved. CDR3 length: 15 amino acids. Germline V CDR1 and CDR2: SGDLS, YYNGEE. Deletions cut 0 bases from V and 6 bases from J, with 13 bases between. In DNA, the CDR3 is TGTGCCAGCAGCGTAGGAACGACAACCCCCAATGAGCAGTTCTTC. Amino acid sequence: CASSVGTTTPNEQFF.

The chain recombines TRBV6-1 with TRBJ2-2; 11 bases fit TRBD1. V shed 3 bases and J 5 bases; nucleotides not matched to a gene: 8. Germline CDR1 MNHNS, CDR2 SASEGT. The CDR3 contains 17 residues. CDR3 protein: CASSDARTGGRTGELFF. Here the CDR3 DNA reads TGTGCCAGCAGTGACGCTCGGACAGGGGGCCGAACCGGGGAGCTGTTTTTT.

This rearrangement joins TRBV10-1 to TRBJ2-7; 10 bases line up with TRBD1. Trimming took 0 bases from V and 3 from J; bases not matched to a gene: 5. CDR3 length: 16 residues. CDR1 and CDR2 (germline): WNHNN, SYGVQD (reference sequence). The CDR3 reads CASSESGTGDVYEQYF. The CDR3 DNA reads TGCGCCAGCAGTGAGTCCGGGACAGGGGACGTCTACGAGCAGTACTTC.

The CDR3 nucleotides are TGTGCCAGCAGCCCCCCGGACTCGTGCTTATACTTC. As protein: CASSPPDSCLYF. The chain joins TRBV11-2 to TRBJ2-7; D is perhaps TRBD2 (5 bases). V was pared by 5 bases and J by 13 bases, with 18 bases between. This CDR3 comprises 12 residues. CDR1 SGHAT and CDR2 FQNNGV come from the germline V gene.

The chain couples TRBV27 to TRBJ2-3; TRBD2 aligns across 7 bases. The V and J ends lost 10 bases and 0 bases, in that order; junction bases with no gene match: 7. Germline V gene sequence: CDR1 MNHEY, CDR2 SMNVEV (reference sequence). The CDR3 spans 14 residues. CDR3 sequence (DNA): TGTGCCACCTCGGGACTATCTAGCACAGATACGCAGTATTTT. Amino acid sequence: CATSGLSSTDTQYF.

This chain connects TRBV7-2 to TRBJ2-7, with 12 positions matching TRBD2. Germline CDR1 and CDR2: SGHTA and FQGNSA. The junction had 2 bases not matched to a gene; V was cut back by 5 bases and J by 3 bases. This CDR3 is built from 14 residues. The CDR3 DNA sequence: TGTGCCAGCAGCCCGGGACTAGCGGGCTACGAGCAGTACTTC. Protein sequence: CASSPGLAGYEQYF.

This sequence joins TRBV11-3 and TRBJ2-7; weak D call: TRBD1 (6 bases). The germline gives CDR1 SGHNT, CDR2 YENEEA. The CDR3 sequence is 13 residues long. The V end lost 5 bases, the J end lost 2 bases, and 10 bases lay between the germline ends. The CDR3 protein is CASSPGHPYEQYF. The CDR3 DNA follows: TGTGCCAGCAGCCCGGGACACCCCTACGAGCAGTACTTC.

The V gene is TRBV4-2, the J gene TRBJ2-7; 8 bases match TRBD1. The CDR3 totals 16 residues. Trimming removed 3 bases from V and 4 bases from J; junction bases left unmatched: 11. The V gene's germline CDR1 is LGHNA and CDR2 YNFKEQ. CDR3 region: CASSQTQDREVYEQYF. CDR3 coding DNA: TGTGCCAGCAGCCAGACACAGGACAGGGAAGTTTACGAGCAGTACTTC.